Following are 8 T cell receptor beta chains from one sample sequenced in a study of T cells in localized non-small cell lung cancer. The protocol was immunoSEQ multiplex PCR, while the TCRdb copy is restricted to in-frame clones and leaves out a portion. The data contain approximately 28,000 clones, around 81% of them seen just once; the ten biggest clones take up roughly 4.8%. Material: peripheral blood mononuclear cells, obtained before any cancer treatment. The receptors come from a man between 35 and 75 years old with stage III lung adenocarcinoma.

The chain combines TRBV5-1 with TRBJ2-3; no firm D call. Between the trimmed V and J ends, which lost 0 bases and 0 bases, there was a span of 8 bases. There are 15 residues in the CDR3. CDR1 is SGHRS, CDR2 YFSETQ, per germline. The CDR3 sequence is CASSLEWRSTDTQYF. Written as DNA, the CDR3 is TGCGCCAGCAGCTTGGAGTGGCGGAGCACAGATACGCAGTATTTT.

V usage is TRBV29-1 and J usage is TRBJ2-1; D is perhaps TRBD1 or TRBD2 (7 bases each). V shed 6 bases and J shed 5 bases, with 14 bases lying between them. Germline V CDR1 and CDR2: SQVTM, ANQGSEA. This CDR3 is built from 13 residues. The DNA for the CDR3 is TGCAGCGTATCGGGGGGACAGAACAATGAGCAGTTCTTC. Translating gives CSVSGGQNNEQFF.

The table lists this clone with a few counts. The V and J genes are TRBV5-1 and TRBJ2-1; the D gene is possibly TRBD2 (5 bases). Germline V CDR1 and CDR2: SGHRS, YFSETQ. The V end was cut by 3 bases, the J end by 5 bases, with 15 bases between. The CDR3 has 15 residues. In DNA, the CDR3 is TGCGCCAGCAGCTCGGGATCCTCCGGAGACAATGAGCAGTTCTTC. Encoded protein: CASSSGSSGDNEQFF. The full variable domain, completed using reference TRBV5-1 and TRBJ2-1, is KAGVTQTPRYLIKTRGQQVTLSCSPISGHRSVSWYQQTPGQGLQFLFEYFSETQRNKGNFPGRFSGRQFSNSRSEMNVSTLELGDSALYLCASSSGSSGDNEQFFGPGTRLTVL.

The chain carries TRBV28 and TRBJ2-1; 7 positions match TRBD2. Germline V gene sequence: CDR1 MDHEN, CDR2 SYDVKM. This CDR3 is 16 amino acids long. V lost 8 bases and J lost 3; bases outside the gene matches: 13. CDR3 nucleotides: TGTGCCAGCCAAAAGCGGGACGCACGCGACTACAATGAGCAGTTCTTC. Amino acids: CASQKRDARDYNEQFF.

The rearrangement uses TRBV29-1 and TRBJ2-1; 9 bases agree with TRBD2. The CDR3 has 13 amino acids. V shed 4 bases and J 6 bases; nucleotides not matched to a gene: 4. From germline, CDR1 is SQVTM and CDR2 ANQGSEA. In DNA form, the CDR3 reads TGCAGCGTTGCCAGCGGGAGGACCAATGAGCAGTTCTTC. It yields the protein CSVASGRTNEQFF.

The chain recombines TRBV5-1 with TRBJ2-2; TRBD2 agrees at 14 bases. Per germline, CDR1 SGHRS and CDR2 YFSETQ. The CDR3 runs 17 residues. V shed 4 bases, J shed 4 bases, and the junction held 6 bases outside the gene matches. The CDR3 here is CASSTGTSGSGTGELFF. The CDR3 DNA reads as TGCGCCAGCAGCACTGGGACTAGCGGGAGCGGCACCGGGGAGCTGTTTTTT.

The J gene is TRBJ2-2, the V gene TRBV6-5, with 8 bases lining up with TRBD1. Germline trimming cut 6 bases from V and 6 bases from J; bases unmatched to any gene: 6. Germline CDR1 is MNHEY and CDR2 is SVGAGI. The CDR3 has 14 amino acids. CDR3 DNA: TGTGCCAGCAGGAGGACAGGGATCGCCGGGGAGCTGTTTTTT. Translated: CASRRTGIAGELFF.

This sequence joins TRBV5-1 and TRBJ1-1; D is perhaps TRBD1 (5 bases). The germline V gene encodes CDR1 SGHRS and CDR2 YFSETQ. The CDR3 contains 12 residues. V lost 4 bases and J lost 11, with 15 bases in between. This chain's CDR3 is CASSRGQGLAFF. CDR3 bases: TGCGCCAGCAGCCGTGGGCAGGGATTGGCTTTCTTT.